This T cell receptor beta chain derives from a study of blood T cell repertoires in COVID-19. The assay was immunoSEQ multiplex PCR, and TCRdb's table has in-frame clones only and misses some. The sample shows roughly 310,000 clones, 70% to 90% of them seen only once. The CDR3 runs 15 residues. V gave up 5 bases and J gave up 0 bases, with 11 bases separating them. Germline V gives CDR1 SGHNT, CDR2 YENEEA. This chain uses TRBV11-3 with TRBJ2-1; D is perhaps TRBD2 (5 bases). Specimen: peripheral blood. The source of this sequence is a woman between 45 and 65 years old with active or convalescent COVID-19. The CDR3 loop reads CASSLGLSSYNEQFF. The CDR3 DNA sequence: TGTGCCAGCAGCCTAGGACTCAGCTCCTACAATGAGCAGTTCTTC.